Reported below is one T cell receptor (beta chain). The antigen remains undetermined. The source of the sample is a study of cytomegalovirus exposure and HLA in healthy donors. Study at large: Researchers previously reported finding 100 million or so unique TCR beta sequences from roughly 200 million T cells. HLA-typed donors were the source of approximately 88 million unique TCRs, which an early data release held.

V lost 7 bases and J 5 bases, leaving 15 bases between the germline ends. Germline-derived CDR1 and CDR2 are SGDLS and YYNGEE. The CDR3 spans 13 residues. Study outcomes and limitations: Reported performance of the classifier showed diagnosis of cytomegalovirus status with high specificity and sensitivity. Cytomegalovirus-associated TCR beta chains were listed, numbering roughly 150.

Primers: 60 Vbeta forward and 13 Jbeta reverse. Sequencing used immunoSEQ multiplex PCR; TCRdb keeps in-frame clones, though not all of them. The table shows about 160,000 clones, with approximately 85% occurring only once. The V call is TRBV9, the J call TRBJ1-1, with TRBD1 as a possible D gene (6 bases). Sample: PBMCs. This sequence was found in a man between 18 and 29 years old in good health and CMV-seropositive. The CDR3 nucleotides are TGTGCCAGCGGCAGGGGCGGAAGGACTGAAGCTTTCTTT. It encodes CASGRGGRTEAFF. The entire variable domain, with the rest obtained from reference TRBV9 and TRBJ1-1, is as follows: DSGVTQTPKHLITATGQRVTLRCSPRSGDLSVYWYQQSLDQGLQFLIQYYNGEERAKGNILERFSAQQFPDLHSELNLSSLELGDSALYFCASGRGGRTEAFFGQGTRLTVV.